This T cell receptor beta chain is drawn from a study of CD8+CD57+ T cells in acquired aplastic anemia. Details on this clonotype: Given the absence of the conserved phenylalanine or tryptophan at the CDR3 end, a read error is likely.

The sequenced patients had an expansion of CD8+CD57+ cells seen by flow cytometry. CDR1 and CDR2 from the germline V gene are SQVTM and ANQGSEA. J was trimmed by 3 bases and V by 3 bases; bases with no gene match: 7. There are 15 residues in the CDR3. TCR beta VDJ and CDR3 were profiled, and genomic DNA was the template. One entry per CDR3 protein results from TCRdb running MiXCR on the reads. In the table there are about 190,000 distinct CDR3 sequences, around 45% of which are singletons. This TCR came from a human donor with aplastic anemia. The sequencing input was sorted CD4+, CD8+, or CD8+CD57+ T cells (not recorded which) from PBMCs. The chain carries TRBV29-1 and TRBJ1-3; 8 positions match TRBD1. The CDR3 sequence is CSVEVAGGDGNTIYL. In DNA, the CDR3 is TGCAGCGTTGAGGTGGCAGGGGGCGATGGAAACACCATATATCTT.